The 4 T cell receptor beta chains reported below all come from one sample, sequenced in a study of T-cell reconstitution after alpha-beta-depleted transplantation in children. This sample's TCRbeta library carried unique molecular identifier barcodes. TCRdb called the PCR reads again in MiXCR, with one record for every CDR3 protein. This sample yields some 550,000 distinct CDR3 sequences, of which 23% are seen a single time; 14% belongs to the top ten. Sample: PBMCs, mostly from graft donor cells, taken 360 days after TCRalphabeta/CD19-depleted stem cell transplant. These TCRs come from a boy younger than two who had a stem cell transplant for acute myeloid leukemia, so the T cells may come from the graft donor.

The chain links TRBV18 to TRBJ1-1, with TRBD1 identical over 9 bases. The CDR3 has 14 amino acids. Germline CDR1 reads KGHSH; CDR2 reads LQKENI. J lost 6 bases, V lost 2 bases, and 4 bases had no gene match. The CDR3 region has the DNA TGTGCCAGCTCACCAGGGACAGGGAGGGCTGAAGCTTTCTTT. Its protein is CASSPGTGRAEAFF.

The chain links TRBV7-9 to TRBJ2-2, with D unclear. Trimming left V 5 bases short and J 5 bases short, with 15 bases between. CDR1 is SEHNR, CDR2 FQNEAQ, per germline (reference sequence). This CDR3 is 15 amino acids long. This chain's CDR3 is CASSTPQDPTGELFF. The CDR3 coding sequence is TGTGCCAGCAGCACCCCGCAAGACCCAACCGGGGAGCTGTTTTTT.

The sample holds a few counts of this clonotype. The chain links TRBV6-1 to TRBJ2-3; D is possibly TRBD1 or TRBD2 (5 bases each). CDR3 length: 14 amino acids. CDR1 and CDR2 from the germline V gene are MNHNS and SASEGT. The ends were cut back, 7 bases at V and 0 bases at J, with 11 bases in the middle. DNA of the CDR3: TGTGCCAGCAAGGGACGCCCTAGCACAGATACGCAGTATTTT. Translation: CASKGRPSTDTQYF.

This clonotype was counted many times. The J gene is TRBJ2-7, the V gene TRBV20-1; D is uncertain. The CDR3 length is 16 residues. CDR1 is DFQATT and CDR2 is SNEGSKA in the germline V gene (reference sequence). Trimming took 0 bases from V and 2 from J, leaving 17 bases between them. The DNA of the CDR3 is TGCAGTGCTAGAGATGGGCGGCCGGACCTCCCCTACGAGCAGTACGTC. Translating it yields CSARDGRPDLPYEQYV.